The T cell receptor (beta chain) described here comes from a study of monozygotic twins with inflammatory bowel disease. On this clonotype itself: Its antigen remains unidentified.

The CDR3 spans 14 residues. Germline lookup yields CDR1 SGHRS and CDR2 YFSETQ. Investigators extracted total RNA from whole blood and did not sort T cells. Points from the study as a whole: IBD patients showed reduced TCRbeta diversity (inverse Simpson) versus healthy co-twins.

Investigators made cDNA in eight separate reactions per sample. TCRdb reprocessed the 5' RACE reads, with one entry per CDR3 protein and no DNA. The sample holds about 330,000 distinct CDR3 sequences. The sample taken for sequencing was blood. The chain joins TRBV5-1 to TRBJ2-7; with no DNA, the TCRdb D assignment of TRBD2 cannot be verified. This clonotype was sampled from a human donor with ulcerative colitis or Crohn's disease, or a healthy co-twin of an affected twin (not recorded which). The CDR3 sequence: CASSLKAGEFEQYF.